This TCR beta chain was sequenced for a study of T-cell reconstitution after alpha-beta-depleted transplantation in children. Losses at the gene ends were 3 bases for V and 3 bases for J; bases not matched to a gene: 4. CDR1 is DFQATT and CDR2 is SNEGSKA in the germline V gene (reference sequence). There are 14 residues in the CDR3. This clonotype has ten or more counts. As it was prepared, the TCRbeta library received unique molecular identifiers. TCRdb ran MiXCR on the PCR reads and lists one entry per CDR3 protein. Of roughly 190,000 distinct CDR3 sequences in the sample, approximately 14% were seen once.

This TCR was sampled from a human donor who donated a stem cell graft to a child with acute lymphoblastic leukemia. This specimen was PBMCs from the stem cell graft donor, taken from the stem cell graft. The chain joins TRBV20-1 to TRBJ2-1, with TRBD2 identical over 8 bases. The CDR3 protein is CSARDTSGYNEQFF. The CDR3 DNA sequence: TGCAGTGCTAGGGACACTAGCGGCTACAATGAGCAGTTCTTC.